One and the same sample provided the 22 T cell receptor beta chains below, sequenced in a study of tumor and adjacent non-tumor tissue in lung cancer. Three rounds of nested PCR, following a modified ARM-PCR protocol, produced the TCRbeta library. TCRdb used MiXCR to reprocess the multiplex PCR reads, holding one entry per CDR3 protein. The top ten clones hold roughly 12% of a sample with about 76,000 distinct CDR3 sequences, about two thirds of them seen once. RNA was extracted from bulk tissue without any cell sorting. Material: lung tumor tissue. These receptors originate from a woman between 65 and 79 years old with non-small cell lung cancer.

Concerning this clonotype: A much larger clone differs by one base, so this may be a read error. The chain uses TRBV28 and TRBJ2-2; D unresolved. This CDR3 is built from 14 residues. Germline values: CDR1 MDHEN, CDR2 SYDVKM. The V gene lost 5 bases and the J gene lost 7 bases, with 14 bases spanning the gap. CDR3 protein: CASSADSLYGELFF. CDR3 sequence (DNA): TGTGCCAGCAGTGCAGACTCCCTCTACGGGGAGCTGTTTTTT.

This sequence joins TRBV2 and TRBJ2-2; D gene uncertain. The germline gives CDR1 SNHLY, CDR2 FYNNEI. This CDR3 is 15 amino acids long. V was pared by 7 bases and J by 6 bases, with 18 bases between. CDR3 nucleotides: TGTGCCAGCATTGGTGGCGAGGTGGTGCCCGGGGAGCTGTTTTTT. Translation gives CASIGGEVVPGELFF.

The chain has TRBV11-2 and TRBJ1-1; tentatively, D is TRBD1 (5 bases). CDR1 and CDR2 from the germline V gene are SGHAT and FQNNGV. The CDR3 totals 16 residues. Between the trimmed V and J ends, which lost 4 bases and 8 bases, there was a span of 23 bases. The CDR3 nucleotides read TGTGCCAGCAGCTCACACGCAGTGGGGCAGCAATGGGAAGCTTTCTTT. It specifies CASSSHAVGQQWEAFF.

In its sample, this clonotype was seen once. Compared with germline, one end of the junction differs, possibly owing to a read error. Here the CDR3 DNA reads TGTGACAGCAGCTTGGGAGGGAACAATGAGCAGTTCTTC. Protein sequence: CDSSLGGNNEQFF. The rearrangement joins TRBV7-9 to TRBJ2-1; 7 bases align to TRBD2. CDR3 length equals 13 residues. Germline V gene lookup returns CDR1 SEHNR and CDR2 FQNEAQ (reference sequence).

Points on this clonotype: The germline gene is not matched at one end of the junction; a read error may be the cause. The V and J genes are TRBV29-1 and TRBJ2-2, with 8 positions matching TRBD1. Germline CDR1 reads SQVTM; CDR2 reads ANQGSEA. CDR3 size: 13 residues. In DNA form, the CDR3 reads TGCAGCGTTAGCCAGGACAGGGCCGGGGAGCTGTTTTTC. Amino acids: CSVSQDRAGELFF.

The gene calls are TRBV28 and TRBJ2-7; D remains unclear. The CDR3 length is 13 residues. Trimming removed 8 bases from V and 3 bases from J, with 14 bases in between. CDR1 and CDR2 from the germline V gene are MDHEN and SYDVKM. The CDR3 here is CASGVVDSYEQYF. The CDR3 DNA sequence: TGTGCCAGCGGTGTGGTGGATAGCTACGAGCAGTACTTC.

This clonotype was detected many times. The gene calls are TRBV28 and TRBJ1-2; D is possibly TRBD1 (6 bases). With 1 base removed from V and 8 bases from J, the gap between germline ends came to 11 bases. The CDR3 loop spans 13 amino acids. The V gene's germline CDR1 is MDHEN and CDR2 SYDVKM. CDR3 sequence reads: CASSLSGVRGYTF. The CDR3 DNA reads TGTGCCAGCAGTTTATCAGGGGTGAGGGGCTACACCTTC.

Note on this clonotype: The final CDR3 position lacks the conserved phenylalanine or tryptophan, pointing to a likely read error. The V and J genes are TRBV29-1 and TRBJ2-5; TRBD1 might be the D (6 bases). The V end lost 2 bases, the J end lost 5 bases, and 15 bases lay between the germline ends. This CDR3 is 14 amino acids long. Germline CDR1 SQVTM, CDR2 ANQGSEA. This CDR3 reads CSVERGGRRETQYL. The CDR3 DNA reads TGCAGCGTTGAACGAGGGGGTAGAAGGGAGACCCAGTACCTC.

Concerning this clonotype itself: An end of the junction does not agree with germline; a read error may underlie this. The V call is TRBV5-1, the J call TRBJ2-3, with 8 positions matching TRBD1. Looked up from germline, CDR1 is SGHRS and CDR2 is YFSETQ. The length of the CDR3 is 16 residues. The CDR3 loop is CASGLARTGSTDTQYF. CDR3 nucleotides: TGCGCCAGCGGCTTGGCGAGGACAGGGAGCACAGATACGCAGTATTTT.

By sample share, this clonotype is medium-sized. The chain couples TRBV29-1 to TRBJ2-5; the match to TRBD2 covers 11 bases. CDR3 length equals 14 residues. CDR1 and CDR2 from the germline V gene are SQVTM and ANQGSEA. The V and J ends lost 6 bases and 0 bases, in that order; junction bases with no gene match: 3. CDR3 in DNA: TGCAGCGTAAAGGGACTAGCGGACCAAGAGACCCAGTACTTC. It codes for CSVKGLADQETQYF.

A note on this clonotype: At one of its ends the junction is not consistent with the germline gene, which may arise from a read error. The rearrangement links TRBV4-2 to TRBJ2-7; the D gene is possibly TRBD2 (6 bases). CDR1 LGHNA and CDR2 YNFKEQ come from the germline V gene. The CDR3 is 22 residues long. The CDR3 DNA sequence: TGTGCCAGCAACCAAGTTTTCATCAGATTACTAGCAAGATTACCGAGCTCCTACGAGCAGTACTTC. Amino acid sequence: CASNQVFIRLLARLPSSYEQYF.

This clonotype was detected once. Relative to the germline gene, one junction end is altered; a read error may explain this. V and J are TRBV11-1 and TRBJ1-5; D remains unclear. Germline V gene sequence: CDR1 SGHAT, CDR2 FQDESV (reference sequence). The CDR3 has 13 amino acids. In DNA form, the CDR3 reads TGTGCCAGTAGCTTGAGAGACAATCGGCTCCAGCATTTT. It specifies CASSLRDNRLQHF.

The chain uses TRBV6-5 and TRBJ2-1; TRBD2 might be the D (5 bases). Deletions cut 6 bases from V and 8 bases from J, with 17 bases between. CDR1 MNHEY and CDR2 SVGAGI come from the germline V gene. The CDR3 spans 14 residues. This CDR3 reads CASRGYYLEDEQFF. In DNA form, the CDR3 reads TGTGCCAGCAGAGGTTATTACCTGGAGGATGAGCAGTTCTTC.

The chain links TRBV28 to TRBJ2-2; 10 bases are shared with TRBD2. Trimming cost V 5 bases and J 5 bases; bases outside gene matches: 11. There are 17 residues in the CDR3. CDR1 is MDHEN, CDR2 SYDVKM, per germline. CDR3 sequence reads: CASSGLADLPGTGELFF. As DNA, the CDR3 is TGTGCCAGCAGTGGACTAGCGGACCTCCCGGGAACCGGGGAGCTGTTTTTT. The variable domain in full, completed from reference TRBV28 and TRBJ2-2, reads DVKVTQSSRYLVKRTGEKVFLECVQDMDHENMFWYRQDPGLGLRLIYFSYDVKMKEKGDIPEGYSVSREKKERFSLILESASTNQTSMYLCASSGLADLPGTGELFFGEGSRLTVL.

This clonotype was counted many times. The J gene is TRBJ2-6, the V gene TRBV24-1, with D tentatively TRBD1 or TRBD2 (5 bases each). Deletions cut 5 bases from V and 0 bases from J, with 10 bases between. The length of the CDR3 is 16 residues. The germline V gene has CDR1 KGHDR and CDR2 SFDVKD. CDR3 residues: CATSGDGVSGANVLTF. In nucleotides, the CDR3 is TGTGCCACCAGTGGGGACGGCGTCTCTGGGGCCAACGTCCTGACTTTC.

The V call is TRBV5-4, the J call TRBJ1-5; D might be TRBD2 (6 bases). The J call could be wrong; TRBJ2-3 is a better fit for the DNA end. Germline V lookup: CDR1 SGHNT, CDR2 YYREEE (reference sequence). This CDR3 contains 15 residues. As DNA, the CDR3 is TGTGCCAGCAGCCGGGAGCCAAATAGCAATCAGCCCCAGTATTTT. This translates into CASSREPNSNQPQYF.

Note on this clonotype: It is likely a read error, because the conserved phenylalanine at the end of the CDR3 is missing. The chain joins TRBV5-1 to TRBJ1-4; D unresolved. CDR1 and CDR2 from the germline V gene are SGHRS and YFSETQ. Trimming pared 8 bases from V and 2 bases from J, leaving 16 bases between. The CDR3 length is 15 residues. The CDR3 DNA reads TGCGCCAGTTCACCCGATAGGGCGACTAATGAAAAACTGTTTCTT. It encodes CASSPDRATNEKLFL.

On this clonotype itself: The germline gene is not matched at one end of the junction; a read error may be the cause. J is TRBJ1-2 and V is TRBV5-1; possible D gene TRBD1, 6 bases. The CDR3 has 14 amino acids. Germline CDR1 SGHRS, CDR2 YFSETQ. The CDR3 coding sequence is TGCGTCAGCAGCCCTAGAGGGACACCGGAAGCTTACACCTTC. It yields the protein CVSSPRGTPEAYTF.

This sequence joins TRBV4-1 and TRBJ2-3; 7 positions match TRBD1. Per germline, CDR1 MGHRA and CDR2 YSYEKL. This CDR3 has 16 residues. Germline trimming cut 10 bases from V and 2 bases from J; bases unmatched to any gene: 15. CDR3: CAIPAGDRENTDTQYF. CDR3 in DNA: TGCGCCATCCCCGCGGGTGACAGGGAAAACACAGATACGCAGTATTTT.

On this clonotype itself: Mismatch with germline at one junction end may stem from a read error. The chain carries TRBV4-1 and TRBJ1-1; possibly TRBD1 for D (6 bases). CDR1 is MGHRA and CDR2 is YSYEKL in the germline V gene. The CDR3 is 14 amino acids. This CDR3 reads CASSQRTENIEASF. In DNA form, the CDR3 reads TGCGCCAGCAGCCAGAGGACAGAGAACATTGAAGCTTCCTTT.

V and J are TRBV20-1 and TRBJ2-7; 12 bases map to TRBD2. V trimming: 4 bases; J trimming: 5 bases; junction bases outside the gene matches: 9. CDR1 is DFQATT, CDR2 SNEGSKA, per germline (reference sequence). This CDR3 comprises 15 residues. The CDR3 protein is CSAIDMLAGGNEQYF. DNA for the CDR3: TGCAGTGCTATAGACATGCTAGCGGGAGGGAACGAGCAGTACTTC.

Turning to this clonotype: A much larger clone differs from this one at a single base, so this may be a read error. The chain uses TRBV5-1 and TRBJ2-3, with 9 bases aligning to TRBD2. CDR1 and CDR2 (germline): SGHRS, YFSETQ. The CDR3 contains 16 residues. The chain's CDR3 is CARSLVTSGLADTQYF. CDR3 coding DNA: TGCGCCAGAAGCTTGGTAACTAGCGGGTTGGCAGATACGCAGTATTTT.